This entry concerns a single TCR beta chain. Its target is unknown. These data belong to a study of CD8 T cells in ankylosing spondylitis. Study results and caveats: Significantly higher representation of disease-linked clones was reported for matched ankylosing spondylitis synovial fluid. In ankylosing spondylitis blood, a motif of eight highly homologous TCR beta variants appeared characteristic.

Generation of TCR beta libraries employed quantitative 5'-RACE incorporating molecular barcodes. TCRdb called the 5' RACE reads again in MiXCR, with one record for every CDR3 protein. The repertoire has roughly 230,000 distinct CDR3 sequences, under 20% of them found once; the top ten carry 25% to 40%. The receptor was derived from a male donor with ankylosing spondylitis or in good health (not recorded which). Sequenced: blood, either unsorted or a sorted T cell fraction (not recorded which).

Here the CDR3 reads CASSTPGGRSYNEQFF. Here the CDR3 DNA reads TGTGCCAGCAGTACCCCCGGGGGGCGATCCTACAATGAGCAGTTCTTC. This chain connects TRBV12-3 or TRBV12-4 to TRBJ2-1; D perhaps matches TRBD2 (7 bases). Trimming removed 5 bases from V and 1 base from J, with 15 bases in between. The CDR3 totals 16 residues.